Presented here are 30 T cell receptor beta chains from one specimen sequenced in a study of human T cells and chemical hapten exposure. As for time point: pre-sensitization, week 0. Treatment defined: therapeutic diphenylcyclopropenone sensitization with weekly scalp DPC. TCRdb fed the RACE reads into MiXCR, producing one record per CDR3 protein. The table has around 62,000 distinct CDR3 sequences, roughly 6.7% seen once. The starting material was whole blood, obtained in connection with sensitization to the hapten diphenylcyclopropenone (DPC). The receptors originated from a woman aged 25-40 years with alopecia areata. Some clones in this sample may be carry-over from other donors' samples.

This clonotype was seen at least ten times. The V and J genes are TRBV11-2 and TRBJ2-4; tentatively, D is TRBD1 (5 bases). This CDR3 contains 15 residues. Germline-derived CDR1 and CDR2 are SGHAT and FQNNGV. Trimming left V 1 base short and J 7 bases short, with 14 bases between. CDR3 nucleotides: TGTGCCAGCAGCTTAGGTGCAGGGAATATGAACATTCAGTACTTC. This codes for CASSLGAGNMNIQYF.

This clonotype appeared many times. V and J are TRBV12-3 or TRBV12-4 and TRBJ1-5, with 10 bases matching TRBD1. CDR3 length: 19 residues. Trimming cost V 3 bases and J 1 base; bases outside gene matches: 12. In DNA form, the CDR3 reads TGTGCCAGCAGTTTCGTAGTAAGGACAGGGGGGATAAGCAATCAGCCCCAGCATTTT. It yields the protein CASSFVVRTGGISNQPQHF.

For this clonotype: A much larger clone lies one base from this, so it may be a read error. The chain combines TRBV5-1 with TRBJ2-7, with 13 bases fitting TRBD2. The CDR3 extends over 14 amino acids. Germline V gene data show CDR1 as SGHRS and CDR2 as YFSETQ. Trimming removed 9 bases from V and 2 bases from J; junction bases left unmatched: 5. CDR3 DNA sequence: TGCGCCAACAGACTAGCGGGGGGAACCTACGAGCAGTACTTC. This gives the protein CANRLAGGTYEQYF.

This clonotype was seen many times. The V call is TRBV5-1, the J call TRBJ1-2, with D perhaps matching TRBD1 (5 bases). Germline V gene lookup returns CDR1 SGHRS and CDR2 YFSETQ. The V and J ends lost 0 bases and 4 bases respectively, with 22 bases between them. The CDR3 length is 18 residues. In DNA, the CDR3 is TGCGCCAGCAGCTTGGATATCCAGGGCCGTCCTCATAGCTATGGCTACACCTTC. Translating it yields CASSLDIQGRPHSYGYTF. Drawing the rest from reference TRBV5-1 and TRBJ1-2, the complete variable domain is KAGVTQTPRYLIKTRGQQVTLSCSPISGHRSVSWYQQTPGQGLQFLFEYFSETQRNKGNFPGRFSGRQFSNSRSEMNVSTLELGDSALYLCASSLDIQGRPHSYGYTFGSGTRLTVV.

V gene TRBV11-1 combines with J gene TRBJ2-2; D is ambiguous. The CDR3 extends over 14 amino acids. V was shortened by 5 bases and J by 3 bases, with 10 bases between the two germline ends. CDR1 and CDR2 from the germline V gene are SGHAT and FQDESV (reference sequence). Here the CDR3 DNA reads TGTGCCAGCAGCCCCCCCGAGCACACCGGGGAGCTGTTTTTT. This codes for CASSPPEHTGELFF.

Ten or more counts support this clonotype. The chain is built from TRBV11-2 and TRBJ2-7; 8 bases are shared with TRBD1. CDR1 SGHAT and CDR2 FQNNGV come from the germline V gene. This CDR3 comprises 15 residues. Unmatched junction bases numbered 2, after V lost 1 base and J lost 0 bases. CDR3 DNA: TGTGCCAGCAGCTTAGGGACAGGGAGCTCCTACGAGCAGTACTTC. Its translation is CASSLGTGSSYEQYF.

Of note for this clonotype: A much larger clone sits a single nucleotide away, making a read error possible. V gene TRBV20-1 combines with J gene TRBJ1-1; no reliable D call. The length of the CDR3 is 13 residues. The germline V gene has CDR1 DFQATT and CDR2 SNEGSKA (reference sequence). V was shortened by 6 bases and J by 10 bases, with 21 bases between the two germline ends. CDR3 nucleotides: TGCAGTGCCCAATTATATACGATAGGGCTAGCTTTCTTT. Protein product: CSAQLYTIGLAFF.

As regards this clonotype: The junction differs from germline at one of its ends, possibly a read error. The chain joins TRBV11-2 to TRBJ1-2, with a possible D match to TRBD1 (5 bases). This CDR3 contains 15 residues. Germline values: CDR1 SGHAT, CDR2 FQNNGV. The DNA of the CDR3 is TGTGCCAGCAGCTTAGCTGGCAGGGTTGACTATGGCGACACCTTC. It yields the protein CASSLAGRVDYGDTF.

This clonotype was recorded at least ten times. The chain uses TRBV3-1 and TRBJ1-4, with 12 bases that match TRBD1. Per the germline V gene, CDR1 is LGHDT and CDR2 is YNNKEL (reference sequence). J lost 8 bases, V lost 3 bases, and 4 bases had no gene match. The CDR3 is made up of 15 amino acids. The CDR3, as DNA: TGTGCCAGCAGCCACTCCGGGACAGGGGGCGAAAAACTGTTTTTT. It translates to CASSHSGTGGEKLFF.

V and J are TRBV11-2 and TRBJ1-1; D is uncertain. V lost 4 bases to trimming and J lost 1 base, with 16 bases between them. Germline CDR1 reads SGHAT; CDR2 reads FQNNGV. CDR3 length: 16 residues. The CDR3 DNA follows: TGTGCCAGCAGCTCCCGCCGGACGAGGGCGAACACTGAAGCTTTCTTT. It codes for CASSSRRTRANTEAFF.

This clonotype was seen many times. The rearrangement joins TRBV20-1 to TRBJ2-3; TRBD1 or TRBD2 may be the D gene (6 bases each). CDR3 size: 15 residues. Germline V gene data show CDR1 as DFQATT and CDR2 as SNEGSKA (reference sequence). V was trimmed by 5 bases and J by 5 bases, leaving 20 bases between them. CDR3 coding DNA: TGCAGTGCTCGGGGGACCGGGGGCTTAATAGATACGCAGTATTTT. Amino acid sequence: CSARGTGGLIDTQYF.

At least ten counts were recorded for this clonotype. The chain couples TRBV20-1 to TRBJ1-1, with D tentatively TRBD1 (5 bases). CDR3 size: 18 residues. Trimming cost V 3 bases and J 5 bases, with 28 bases left between them. The germline V gene encodes CDR1 DFQATT and CDR2 SNEGSKA (reference sequence). The CDR3 coding sequence is TGCAGTGCTAGGGACCGGGACCTGAATTTTGGTTTGATTACTGAAGCTTTCTTT. Translated, it gives CSARDRDLNFGLITEAFF.

This clonotype has a handful of counts. The CDR3 reads CASSIGNSGGQETQYF. In nucleotides, the CDR3 is TGCGCCAGCAGCATTGGGAACAGCGGGGGACAAGAGACCCAGTACTTC. The V gene is TRBV5-1, the J gene TRBJ2-5; TRBD2 agrees at 8 bases. V lost 4 bases, J lost 2 bases, and 10 bases stayed unmatched. The CDR3 has 16 amino acids. Germline V gene sequence: CDR1 SGHRS, CDR2 YFSETQ. The variable domain in full, with the rest retrieved from reference TRBV5-1 and TRBJ2-5, is KAGVTQTPRYLIKTRGQQVTLSCSPISGHRSVSWYQQTPGQGLQFLFEYFSETQRNKGNFPGRFSGRQFSNSRSEMNVSTLELGDSALYLCASSIGNSGGQETQYFGPGTRLLVL.

This clonotype has just a few counts. V is TRBV7-8 and J is TRBJ1-4; TRBD1 is a possible D gene (5 bases). The CDR3 is 15 residues long. Germline CDR1 reads SGHVS; CDR2 reads FQNEAQ. The V and J ends lost 3 bases and 5 bases respectively, with 13 bases between them. CDR3 DNA sequence: TGTGCCAGCAGCTTTCAAGAGGGGCGGAATGAAAAACTGTTTTTT. Its translation: CASSFQEGRNEKLFF.

In its sample, this clonotype was seen many times. The rearrangement uses TRBV20-1 and TRBJ1-5; D remains unclear. V lost 5 bases to trimming and J lost 6 bases, with 11 bases between them. CDR3 length: 12 residues. The germline V gene has CDR1 DFQATT and CDR2 SNEGSKA (reference sequence). CDR3 DNA: TGCAGTGCTCAACTAGACACTCAGCCCCAGCATTTT. Its protein is CSAQLDTQPQHF.

This clonotype was observed at least ten times. The chain uses TRBV6-1 and TRBJ2-3, with D possibly matching TRBD1 (6 bases). CDR1 MNHNS and CDR2 SASEGT come from the germline V gene. This CDR3 is built from 14 residues. Trimming took 6 bases from V and 2 from J, leaving 12 bases between them. CDR3 in amino acids: CASSPGQVTDTQYF. The CDR3 DNA is TGTGCCAGCAGCCCGGGACAAGTCACAGATACGCAGTATTTT.

The sample holds a few counts of this clonotype. The genes are TRBV5-4 and TRBJ1-6; D is ambiguous. Germline lookup yields CDR1 SGHNT and CDR2 YYREEE (reference sequence). V lost 0 bases to trimming and J lost 9 bases, with 13 bases between them. The CDR3 runs 15 residues. The CDR3 DNA follows: TGTGCCAGCAGCTTGGAGTCCGACCTTAGTTCACCCCTCCACTTT. Its protein is CASSLESDLSSPLHF. The full variable domain, its missing parts supplied by reference TRBV5-4 and TRBJ1-6, is ETGVTQSPTHLIKTRGQQVTLRCSSQSGHNTVSWYQQALGQGPQFIFQYYREEENGRGNFPPRFSGLQFPNYSSELNVNALELDDSALYLCASSLESDLSSPLHFGNGTRLTVT.

This clonotype has ten or more counts. The chain carries TRBV5-1 and TRBJ2-1, with TRBD2 matching over 9 bases. Losses at the gene ends were 5 bases for V and 7 bases for J; bases not matched to a gene: 13. The V gene's germline CDR1 is SGHRS and CDR2 YFSETQ. This CDR3 is built from 16 residues. This CDR3 reads CASSIRGGGRWNEQFF. As DNA, the CDR3 is TGCGCCAGCAGTATTCGCGGGGGGGGACGTTGGAATGAGCAGTTCTTC.

In its sample, this clonotype was seen many times. This chain joins TRBV7-8 and TRBJ2-5, with TRBD2 identical over 7 bases. CDR1 is SGHVS and CDR2 is FQNEAQ in the germline V gene. V lost 5 bases and J lost 2; bases outside the gene matches: 14. The CDR3 contains 17 residues. The CDR3 loop reads CASSRLPRDYNQETQYF. The DNA for the CDR3 is TGTGCCAGCAGCCGACTGCCCCGGGACTATAATCAAGAGACCCAGTACTTC.

This clonotype has at least ten counts. The chain has TRBV29-1 and TRBJ1-2, with D perhaps matching TRBD1 (5 bases). V was clipped by 5 bases and J by 1 base, with 14 bases between them. There are 14 residues in the CDR3. CDR1 is SQVTM and CDR2 is ANQGSEA in the germline V gene. The CDR3 nucleotides are TGCAGCGTTACAGGAAGGGGCCATAACTATGGCTACACCTTC. This translates into CSVTGRGHNYGYTF.

The table lists this clonotype with many counts. The chain uses TRBV4-1 and TRBJ2-1; 10 nucleotides match TRBD1. The CDR3 contains 14 residues. CDR1 is MGHRA, CDR2 YSYEKL, per germline. V shed 4 bases, J shed 6 bases, and the junction held 3 bases outside the gene matches. DNA for the CDR3: TGCGCCAGCAGCCTGGGACAGGGGATCAATGAGCAGTTCTTC. Its protein is CASSLGQGINEQFF.

A few counts support this clonotype. The chain combines TRBV6-6 with TRBJ1-6, with D uncertain. The V gene lost 8 bases and the J gene lost 0 bases, with 11 bases spanning the gap. This CDR3 contains 15 residues. CDR1 MNHNY and CDR2 SVGAGI come from the germline V gene (reference sequence). The CDR3 sequence is CASRGSSSYNSPLHF. The CDR3 region has the DNA TGTGCCAGCCGGGGTTCCAGCTCCTATAATTCACCCCTCCACTTT.

This clonotype was found many times. The chain joins TRBV6-5 to TRBJ1-1, with D possibly TRBD1 on 5 matching bases. Germline V CDR1 and CDR2: MNHEY, SVGAGI. V shed 3 bases and J shed 5 bases, with 13 bases lying between them. The CDR3 runs 14 residues. The CDR3 nucleotides are TGTGCCAGCAGTTATAATCAGGGAGGGACTGAAGCTTTCTTT. This translates into CASSYNQGGTEAFF.

This clonotype was recorded at least ten times. The chain recombines TRBV10-3 with TRBJ1-2; D call uncertain. CDR1 and CDR2 from the germline V gene are ENHRY and SYGVKD. CDR3 size: 13 residues. Between the trimmed V and J ends, which lost 7 bases and 2 bases, there was a span of 11 bases. CDR3 bases: TGTGCCATCACAAAGGACGGAAACTATGGCTACACCTTC. Its protein product is CAITKDGNYGYTF.

In its sample, this clonotype was seen many times. The chain links TRBV18 to TRBJ2-7; D is unclear. The V and J ends lost 5 bases and 6 bases respectively, with 14 bases between them. Germline values: CDR1 KGHSH, CDR2 LQKENI. The CDR3 spans 13 residues. This chain's CDR3 is CASSSPRVREQYF. CDR3 DNA: TGTGCCAGCTCAAGTCCTCGGGTCCGCGAGCAGTACTTC. Drawing the rest from reference TRBV18 and TRBJ2-7, the complete variable domain is NAGVMQNPRHLVRRRGQEARLRCSPMKGHSHVYWYRQLPEEGLKFMVYLQKENIIDESGMPKERFSAEFPKEGPSILRIQQVVRGDSAAYFCASSSPRVREQYFGPGTRLTVT.

This clonotype was detected many times. The chain carries TRBV20-1 and TRBJ2-1, with D possibly being TRBD1 (6 bases). V dropped 3 bases and J dropped 5 bases, with 14 bases sitting between them. In germline, CDR1 is DFQATT, CDR2 SNEGSKA (reference sequence). The CDR3 sequence is 14 residues long. The DNA for the CDR3 is TGCAGTGCTAGGATAGGGGGACAAGACAATGAGCAGTTCTTC. Translation: CSARIGGQDNEQFF.

In its sample, this clonotype was seen a few times. This rearrangement joins TRBV27 to TRBJ1-2, with D tentatively TRBD1 (5 bases). The CDR3 is 13 amino acids. The V gene lost 2 bases and the J gene lost 6 bases, with 10 bases spanning the gap. Germline CDR1 reads MNHEY; CDR2 reads SMNVEV (reference sequence). The CDR3 coding sequence is TGTGCCAGCAGTTTACAGGGCCCCCATGGCTACACCTTC. It codes for CASSLQGPHGYTF.

Ten or more counts support this clonotype. The chain has TRBV6-5 and TRBJ2-3, with D uncertain. CDR3 size: 16 residues. The ends were cut back, 8 bases at V and 2 bases at J, with 20 bases in the middle. Germline CDR1 reads MNHEY; CDR2 reads SVGAGI. CDR3 DNA sequence: TGTGCCAGCTCAATAACTTGGGCCAGTTACACAGATACGCAGTATTTT. Encoded protein: CASSITWASYTDTQYF.

On this clonotype itself: One base away lies a much larger clone, so this may be a sequencing read error. The chain employs TRBV5-1 and TRBJ2-6; D not certain. This CDR3 has 16 amino acids. The germline V gene encodes CDR1 SGHRS and CDR2 YFSETQ. The CDR3 DNA reads TGCGCCAGCAGCTTGGGGCAGATCTCTGGGACCAACGTCCTGACTTTC. It codes for CASSLGQISGTNVLTF.

This sequence joins TRBV5-1 and TRBJ1-1; 8 bases are a match to TRBD1. Germline V gives CDR1 SGHRS, CDR2 YFSETQ. Losses at the gene ends were 0 bases for V and 4 bases for J; bases not matched to a gene: 8. This CDR3 has 16 amino acids. CDR3 nucleotides: TGCGCCAGCAGCTTGGGGACAGGGTCGGCGGGCACTGAAGCTTTCTTT. It translates to CASSLGTGSAGTEAFF. The complete variable domain, with remaining parts taken from reference TRBV5-1 and TRBJ1-1, reads KAGVTQTPRYLIKTRGQQVTLSCSPISGHRSVSWYQQTPGQGLQFLFEYFSETQRNKGNFPGRFSGRQFSNSRSEMNVSTLELGDSALYLCASSLGTGSAGTEAFFGQGTRLTVV.